These 27 T cell receptor beta chains were sequenced from one sample in a study of cytomegalovirus exposure and HLA in healthy donors. TCRdb's copy holds only in-frame clones and misses some; the assay was immunoSEQ multiplex PCR. The table records fewer than 85,000 clones, approximately 96% of them present only once. The sequenced sample consisted of PBMCs. The receptors come from a woman between 18 and 29 years old in good health and CMV-seronegative.

The rearrangement uses TRBV6-5 and TRBJ2-6, with a possible D match to TRBD2 (5 bases). The CDR3 has 14 residues. Per the germline V gene, CDR1 is MNHEY and CDR2 is SVGAGI. Trimming left V 1 base short and J 8 bases short, with 9 bases between. The CDR3 loop is CASSYFRETNVLTF. The CDR3 nucleotides are TGTGCCAGCAGTTACTTTAGGGAGACCAACGTCCTGACTTTC.

The chain is built from TRBV15 and TRBJ1-1, with 7 bases identical to TRBD1. Germline assignment: CDR1 LNHNV and CDR2 YYDKDF (reference sequence). This CDR3 is built from 13 residues. After removal of 3 bases from V and 9 bases from J, the junction contained 7 bases not matched to a gene. The CDR3 DNA reads TGTGCCACCAGCAGGCCACAGGGGTTTCAAGCTTTCTTT. It yields the protein CATSRPQGFQAFF.

J is TRBJ2-2 and V is TRBV29-1; TRBD1 agrees at 7 bases. The J segment lost 0 bases and the V segment lost 4 bases, leaving 2 bases of the junction unmatched. This CDR3 comprises 14 residues. The germline gives CDR1 SQVTM, CDR2 ANQGSEA. CDR3 DNA sequence: TGCAGCGTTGTAAGGGGGCCGAACACCGGGGAGCTGTTTTTT. Translation gives CSVVRGPNTGELFF.

This chain links TRBV2 with TRBJ2-5, with D possibly being TRBD2 (6 bases). The DNA end is a closer match to TRBJ2-7, so the J assignment may be wrong. The CDR3 is 16 residues long. Germline CDR1 is SNHLY and CDR2 is FYNNEI. The CDR3 sequence: CASSEPIARGSYEQYF. Written as DNA, the CDR3 is TGTGCCAGCAGTGAGCCTATAGCTCGGGGGTCCTACGAGCAGTACTTC.

The rearrangement links TRBV7-9 to TRBJ2-5, with TRBD2 identical over 8 bases. This CDR3 region has 16 residues. Germline CDR1 is SEHNR and CDR2 is FQNEAQ (reference sequence). V lost 5 bases and J lost 4; bases outside the gene matches: 12. CDR3 sequence (DNA): TGTGCCAGCAGCCCGAGGACTAGCTTCGGGTTAGAGACCCAGTACTTC. Its protein product is CASSPRTSFGLETQYF.

The chain employs TRBV28 and TRBJ2-7, with TRBD2 identical over 10 bases. Germline lookup yields CDR1 MDHEN and CDR2 SYDVKM. Germline trimming cut 6 bases from V and 3 bases from J; bases unmatched to any gene: 11. CDR3 length: 16 amino acids. The CDR3 here is CASSPPASGSRYEQYF. The DNA of the CDR3 is TGTGCCAGCAGCCCACCCGCTAGCGGGAGTCGCTACGAGCAGTACTTC. Using reference TRBV28 and TRBJ2-7 for the parts outside the CDR3, the full variable domain is DVKVTQSSRYLVKRTGEKVFLECVQDMDHENMFWYRQDPGLGLRLIYFSYDVKMKEKGDIPEGYSVSREKKERFSLILESASTNQTSMYLCASSPPASGSRYEQYFGPGTRLTVT.

CDR3 protein: CASSRAQIEYSYNEQFF. CDR3 bases: TGCGCCAGCAGCCGCGCCCAAATAGAGTACTCCTACAATGAGCAGTTCTTC. The chain employs TRBV4-1 and TRBJ2-1; D gene uncertain. Trimming took off 4 bases at V and 0 bases at J, with 16 bases between the two ends. Germline V gene sequence: CDR1 MGHRA, CDR2 YSYEKL. The CDR3 runs 17 residues.

This clone is a singleton in its sample. This chain connects TRBV6-1 to TRBJ1-5; TRBD1 matches 9 bases. This CDR3 contains 14 residues. The ends lost 7 bases at V and 7 bases at J; junction bases unmatched: 8. Germline V lookup: CDR1 MNHNS, CDR2 SASEGT. The DNA of the CDR3 is TGTGCCAGCACATCGGGGACAGGGAGCCAGCCCCAGCATTTT. Residues: CASTSGTGSQPQHF.

This clone was counted a single time. The chain recombines TRBV5-4 with TRBJ1-2; 7 bases map to TRBD1. J lost 4 bases, V lost 0 bases, and 9 bases had no gene match. CDR3 size: 16 residues. The germline V gene has CDR1 SGHNT and CDR2 YYREEE (reference sequence). CDR3 bases: TGTGCCAGCAGCTTGGGGGGACAGTCGGGAAGCTATGGCTACACCTTC. This encodes CASSLGGQSGSYGYTF.

The V call is TRBV5-1, the J call TRBJ2-7; 11 bases match TRBD2. Germline V CDR1 and CDR2: SGHRS, YFSETQ. This CDR3 has 15 residues. V shed 4 bases and J 7 bases; nucleotides not matched to a gene: 10. The CDR3 sequence is CASSQYLAGGKEQYF. DNA for the CDR3: TGCGCCAGCAGCCAATACCTAGCGGGAGGAAAGGAGCAGTACTTC.

This clone was picked up a small number of times. J is TRBJ1-6 and V is TRBV27, with D maybe TRBD1 (6 bases). The germline CDR1 and CDR2 sequences are MNHEY and SMNVEV (reference sequence). Trimming left V 5 bases short and J 9 bases short, with 17 bases between. The CDR3 covers 15 residues. Written as DNA, the CDR3 is TGTGCCAGCAGTCCCGTATGGGGGCTGGGTTCACCCCTCCACTTT. Translated: CASSPVWGLGSPLHF.

The rearrangement uses TRBV5-4 and TRBJ2-5, with 8 bases that match TRBD2. Germline V gives CDR1 SGHNT, CDR2 YYREEE (reference sequence). The CDR3 has 15 amino acids. The V gene end was trimmed by 6 bases and the J gene end by 5 bases; junction bases not matched to a gene: 12. Written as DNA, the CDR3 is TGTGCCAGCACCGACGGGGGGGCGCCCAGGGAGACCCAGTACTTC. Its protein is CASTDGGAPRETQYF.

The chain combines TRBV27 with TRBJ2-7; TRBD1 agrees at 12 bases. Germline assignment: CDR1 MNHEY and CDR2 SMNVEV (reference sequence). The CDR3 has 15 amino acids. Losses at the gene ends were 3 bases for V and 2 bases for J; bases not matched to a gene: 2. CDR3 amino acids: CASSLGTGGPYEQYF. CDR3 nucleotide sequence: TGTGCCAGCAGTTTGGGGACAGGGGGCCCCTACGAGCAGTACTTC.

The chain employs TRBV19 and TRBJ1-5; a possible D gene is TRBD1 (6 bases). This CDR3 has 18 amino acids. V was pared by 3 bases and J by 0 bases, with 18 bases between. Germline V gene sequence: CDR1 LNHDA, CDR2 SQIVND (reference sequence). CDR3 protein: CASSIVTGWAYSNQPQHF. The CDR3 DNA is TGTGCCAGTAGTATCGTCACAGGGTGGGCATATAGCAATCAGCCCCAGCATTTT.

Concerning this clone: Different DNA sequences within this sample yield the same CDR3. The chain joins TRBV18 to TRBJ2-7; 12 positions agree with TRBD2. The V gene end was trimmed by 0 bases and the J gene end by 5 bases; junction bases not matched to a gene: 2. CDR1 and CDR2 from the germline V gene are KGHSH and LQKENI. This CDR3 region has 15 residues. The CDR3 sequence is CASSPPTSGSHEQYF. In nucleotides, the CDR3 is TGTGCCAGCTCACCACCGACTAGCGGGAGTCACGAGCAGTACTTC. Combining the CDR3 with reference TRBV18 and TRBJ2-7 gives the whole variable domain NAGVMQNPRHLVRRRGQEARLRCSPMKGHSHVYWYRQLPEEGLKFMVYLQKENIIDESGMPKERFSAEFPKEGPSILRIQQVVRGDSAAYFCASSPPTSGSHEQYFGPGTRLTVT.

The chain uses TRBV28 and TRBJ1-4; tentative D call: TRBD1 (6 bases). Trimming cost V 4 bases and J 7 bases, with 19 bases left between them. The germline CDR1 and CDR2 sequences are MDHEN and SYDVKM. CDR3 length: 16 residues. The CDR3 DNA reads TGTGCCAGCAGTTCCTCTCGACAGGCTTGGGGTGAAAAACTGTTTTTT. It is translated as CASSSSRQAWGEKLFF. Full variable domain (outside the CDR3, taken from reference TRBV28 and TRBJ1-4): DVKVTQSSRYLVKRTGEKVFLECVQDMDHENMFWYRQDPGLGLRLIYFSYDVKMKEKGDIPEGYSVSREKKERFSLILESASTNQTSMYLCASSSSRQAWGEKLFFGSGTQLSVL.

This chain uses TRBV11-3 with TRBJ2-1; 7 nucleotides match TRBD1. V was clipped by 0 bases and J by 14 bases; unmatched bases: 7. This CDR3 region has 13 residues. CDR1 and CDR2 from the germline V gene are SGHNT and YENEEA. Written as DNA, the CDR3 is TGTGCCAGCAGCTTAGATTCCGGACAGGTGGAGTTCTTC. Its protein is CASSLDSGQVEFF. Using reference TRBV11-3 and TRBJ2-1 for the parts outside the CDR3, the full variable domain is EAGVVQSPRYKIIEKKQPVAFWCNPISGHNTLYWYLQNLGQGPELLIRYENEEAVDDSQLPKDRFSAERLKGVDSTLKIQPAELGDSAVYLCASSLDSGQVEFFGPGTRLTVL.

The chain recombines TRBV6-4 with TRBJ2-2; 9 bases are shared with TRBD2. CDR1 MRHNA and CDR2 SNTAGT come from the germline V gene. The CDR3 sequence is 15 residues long. V dropped 6 bases and J dropped 0; count of bases not matched to a gene: 2. CDR3 DNA sequence: TGTGCCAGCAGCCCTAGCGGGACGAACACCGGGGAGCTGTTTTTT. Amino acid sequence: CASSPSGTNTGELFF.

The CDR3 spells CAWSRDRPYGYTF. The CDR3 DNA sequence: TGTGCCTGGAGTCGAGACAGACCCTATGGCTACACCTTC. The chain links TRBV30 to TRBJ1-2; D might be TRBD1 (5 bases). V dropped 2 bases and J dropped 4 bases, with 11 bases sitting between them. CDR3 length: 13 amino acids. Per germline, CDR1 GTSNPN and CDR2 SVGIG (reference sequence).

The rearrangement links TRBV5-1 to TRBJ1-4; D remains ambiguous. CDR3 length: 13 amino acids. V was cut by 2 bases and J by 8 bases, with 10 bases left in between. CDR1 and CDR2 from the germline V gene are SGHRS and YFSETQ. As DNA, the CDR3 is TGCGCCAGCAGCTTCCGGGAGAAGGAAAAACTGTTTTTT. Translation: CASSFREKEKLFF.

The chain uses TRBV5-1 and TRBJ2-2; 8 bases match TRBD2. The germline CDR1 and CDR2 sequences are SGHRS and YFSETQ. This CDR3 is built from 15 residues. V shed 2 bases, J shed 7 bases, and the junction held 7 bases outside the gene matches. CDR3 nucleotide sequence: TGCGCCAGCAGCTTTGCAGCGGGAGAGATCGGGGAGCTGTTTTTT. Its protein product is CASSFAAGEIGELFF. Filled out from reference TRBV5-1 and TRBJ2-2, the complete variable domain reads KAGVTQTPRYLIKTRGQQVTLSCSPISGHRSVSWYQQTPGQGLQFLFEYFSETQRNKGNFPGRFSGRQFSNSRSEMNVSTLELGDSALYLCASSFAAGEIGELFFGEGSRLTVL.

The chain recombines TRBV29-1 with TRBJ2-5; 8 positions match TRBD1. Germline loops: CDR1 SQVTM, CDR2 ANQGSEA. CDR3 length equals 15 residues. J gave up 2 bases and V 5 bases, and 10 bases lay outside the gene matches. The CDR3 DNA is TGCAGCGTTCCCAATTGGGGACAGGCGCAAGAGACCCAGTACTTC. Amino acids: CSVPNWGQAQETQYF.

Here the CDR3 reads CATYRADTQYF. The CDR3, as DNA: TGTGCCACGTACAGGGCCGATACGCAGTATTTT. The rearrangement links TRBV6-5 to TRBJ2-3; a weak D match, TRBD1 (6 bases). V was trimmed by 10 bases and J by 6 bases, leaving 11 bases between them. CDR3 length equals 11 residues. Germline V gene data show CDR1 as MNHEY and CDR2 as SVGAGI.

The chain is built from TRBV9 and TRBJ2-7; TRBD2 agrees at 9 bases. After removal of 4 bases from V and 4 bases from J, the junction contained 6 bases not matched to a gene. This CDR3 contains 14 residues. Germline V gene data show CDR1 as SGDLS and CDR2 as YYNGEE. The CDR3, as DNA: TGTGCCAGCAGCTCTGGGACTAGCAAGTACGAGCAGTACTTC. It is translated as CASSSGTSKYEQYF.

This clone was seen a handful of times. The chain has TRBV19 and TRBJ2-7, with D possibly TRBD1 on 5 matching bases. The CDR3 length is 13 residues. The V end lost 5 bases, the J end lost 1 base, and 9 bases lay between the germline ends. CDR1 LNHDA and CDR2 SQIVND come from the germline V gene (reference sequence). Here the CDR3 reads CASSQGPSYEQYF. CDR3 in DNA: TGTGCCAGTAGTCAGGGCCCTTCCTACGAGCAGTACTTC.

The chain joins TRBV5-8 to TRBJ1-2; no definite D call. The CDR3 is made up of 12 amino acids. Germline V CDR1 and CDR2: SGHTS, YDEGEE. Deletions cut 0 bases from V and 6 bases from J, with 6 bases between. CDR3 region: CASSLAGNGYTF. CDR3 nucleotide sequence: TGTGCCAGCAGCTTGGCGGGGAATGGCTACACCTTC.

The chain carries TRBV30 and TRBJ1-2, with D perhaps TRBD1 (5 bases). Looked up from germline, CDR1 is GTSNPN and CDR2 is SVGIG (reference sequence). This CDR3 has 13 residues. Trimming left V 4 bases short and J 10 bases short, with 19 bases between. CDR3 region: CAWNAGQSHFYTF. CDR3 bases: TGTGCCTGGAATGCGGGGCAGTCCCACTTCTACACCTTC.